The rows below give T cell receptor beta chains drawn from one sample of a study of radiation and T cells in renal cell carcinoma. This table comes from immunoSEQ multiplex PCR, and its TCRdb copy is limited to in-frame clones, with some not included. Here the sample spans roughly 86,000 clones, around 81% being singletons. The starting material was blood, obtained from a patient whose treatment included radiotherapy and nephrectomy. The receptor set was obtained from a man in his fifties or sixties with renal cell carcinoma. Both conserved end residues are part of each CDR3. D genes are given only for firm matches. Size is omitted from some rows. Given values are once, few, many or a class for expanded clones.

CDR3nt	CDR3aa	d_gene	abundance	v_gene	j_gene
TGTGCCACCAGCAGGGGGACAGGGGATGCAGATACGCAGTATTTT	CATSRGTGDADTQYF	TRBD1	NA	TRBV15	TRBJ2-3
TGTGCCAGCAGGCCGCGGGCAGGGGCTTCAACCCAGTACTTC	CASRPRAGASTQYF	NA	NA	TRBV6-1	TRBJ2-5
TGCGCCAGCAGCCAAGAAGCGGATACAGTGTCTGCTAACTATGGCTACACCTTC	CASSQEADTVSANYGYTF	NA	many	TRBV4-3	TRBJ1-2
TGTGCCAGCAGCTCGCAGGAGGGGTACGAGCAGTACTTC	CASSSQEGYEQYF	NA	NA	TRBV7-2	TRBJ2-7
TGTGCCTGGAACGGACAGTCCGGGACTTCACCCCTCCACTTT	CAWNGQSGTSPLHF	NA	NA	TRBV30	TRBJ1-6
TGTGCCAGCAGCTTAATGAGGATTTCGAACACCGGGGAGCTGTTTTTT	CASSLMRISNTGELFF	NA	NA	TRBV11-2	TRBJ2-2
TGTGCTAGTGGTTTGGAGGGGGGGACGCCCCAGCATTTT	CASGLEGGTPQHF	NA	NA	TRBV12-5	TRBJ1-5
TGTGCCAGCAGCGTACAGGAGAACACTGAAGCTTTCTTT	CASSVQENTEAFF	NA	few	TRBV4-2	TRBJ1-1
TGTGCCAGCAGCCAGGTGGGAGGGACTGGCTACGAGCAGTACTTC	CASSQVGGTGYEQYF	TRBD2	NA	TRBV6-5	TRBJ2-7
TGTGCCAGCAGCGTTTCCCCGGGGGGAAAAGAGACCCAGTACTTC	CASSVSPGGKETQYF	TRBD2	NA	TRBV9	TRBJ2-5
TGCGCCAGCAGCCAAGTTTGGGGGCCTAGCTATGGCTACACCTTC	CASSQVWGPSYGYTF	NA	NA	TRBV4-3	TRBJ1-2
TGTGCCAGCAGCTCGGGACTAGCGGGGGGGCTTGTCACAGATACGCAGTATTTT	CASSSGLAGGLVTDTQYF	TRBD2	once	TRBV5-4	TRBJ2-3
TGCGCCAGCAGCTTGGCGGGAGGGCCTATTTACGAGCAGTACTTC	CASSLAGGPIYEQYF	TRBD2	NA	TRBV5-1	TRBJ2-7
TGTGCCAGCAGCCAAGATGGCGGGGGCTCTGGAAACACCATATATTTT	CASSQDGGGSGNTIYF	NA	NA	TRBV4-2	TRBJ1-3
TGTGCCAGCAGCCAACGACAGGGCATTTCTTCAGCCCTCCACTTT	CASSQRQGISSALHF	TRBD1	NA	TRBV4-2	TRBJ1-6
TGTGCCAGCAGCCAGTCAGGCGGGATGAACACTGAAGCTTTCTTT	CASSQSGGMNTEAFF	NA	NA	TRBV4-2	TRBJ1-1
TGCGCCAGCAGCCTTCTGGAGCAGGGCTACTCCTACGAGCAGTACTTC	CASSLLEQGYSYEQYF	NA	NA	TRBV4-1	TRBJ2-7
TGTGCCTGGAGTCCCGGGGAAGAGACCCAGTACTTC	CAWSPGEETQYF	NA	NA	TRBV30	TRBJ2-5
TGTGCCAGCAGCCCCCGTGGGGAGACCCAGTACTTC	CASSPRGETQYF	NA	NA	TRBV9	TRBJ2-5
TGTGCCAGCAGTTTAAATCAGGGGAATGGCTACACCTTC	CASSLNQGNGYTF	NA	NA	TRBV27	TRBJ1-2
TGTGCCAGCAGTTACTCAGGGGAAAGGCGCGAGCAGTACTTC	CASSYSGERREQYF	NA	medium-sized	TRBV2	TRBJ2-7
TGTGCCAGCAGCCGGGACAGGGCATCAGATACGCAGTATTTT	CASSRDRASDTQYF	TRBD1	NA	TRBV5-4	TRBJ2-3
TGTGCCAGCAGCTTAGTGGTAGCGGGAGGCCCCCACGAGCAGTACTTC	CASSLVVAGGPHEQYF	TRBD2	few	TRBV7-8	TRBJ2-7
TGTGCCAGCAGTTACTCAGAAGGGTGGGAATACGAGCAGTACTTC	CASSYSEGWEYEQYF	NA	NA	TRBV6-5	TRBJ2-7
TGTGCCACCAGCAGAGATCTCGGGACTGGCAATGAGCAGTTCTTC	CATSRDLGTGNEQFF	NA	NA	TRBV15	TRBJ2-1
TGTGCCAGCAGACAGGTCTTGAACACTGAAGCTTTCTTT	CASRQVLNTEAFF	NA	NA	TRBV27	TRBJ1-1
TGCAGCGCCCGGGACTCTCCCTCCTACGAGCAGTACTTC	CSARDSPSYEQYF	NA	NA	TRBV29-1	TRBJ2-7
TGTGCCAGCAGCGTAGACAGCAGTTGGCCCCAGCATTTT	CASSVDSSWPQHF	NA	few	TRBV9	TRBJ1-5
TGTGCCTGGACCCTGGGACTAGCAGGGGAGACCCAGTACTTC	CAWTLGLAGETQYF	TRBD2	NA	TRBV30	TRBJ2-5
TGTGCCAGCAGCCAAGTAATGGGACTAACTAAAGCTTTCTTT	CASSQVMGLTKAFF	NA	NA	TRBV14	TRBJ1-1
TGTGCCAGCAGTCAGGGAACATCCCTCCACTTT	CASSQGTSLHF	NA	NA	TRBV2	TRBJ1-6
TGTGCCAGCAGCGTAGACGGGGGGAATACTGAAGCTTTCTTT	CASSVDGGNTEAFF	NA	few	TRBV9	TRBJ1-1
TGTGCCATCAGTGCGGACGGCAGGGGAAATGAAAAACTGTTTTTT	CAISADGRGNEKLFF	NA	once	TRBV10-3	TRBJ1-4
TGTGCCAGCAGCTTCCCGACGGTACGCTCCTACAATGAGCAGTTCTTC	CASSFPTVRSYNEQFF	NA	NA	TRBV7-9	TRBJ2-1
TGCGCCAGCAGCGGGACGGCGGGGACTGAAGCTTTCTTT	CASSGTAGTEAFF	NA	NA	TRBV10-1	TRBJ1-1
TGTGCCAGCAAGGGGGCAACTAATGAAAAACTGTTTTTT	CASKGATNEKLFF	NA	NA	TRBV11-2	TRBJ1-4
TGTGCCAGCAGCTCAATCAGGGGGAGGGTTGAAGCTTTCTTT	CASSSIRGRVEAFF	TRBD1	NA	TRBV7-8	TRBJ1-1
TGTGCCAGCTCCCGGGACACCCAAGAGACCCAGTACTTC	CASSRDTQETQYF	NA	once	TRBV18	TRBJ2-5
TGTGCCAGCAGCTTCGGTCAGGGGGCCTATGAGCAGTTCTTC	CASSFGQGAYEQFF	TRBD1	NA	TRBV7-2	TRBJ2-1
TGTGCCAGCAGCGCTGACCCGCCTTCCTACAATGAGCAGTTCTTC	CASSADPPSYNEQFF	NA	NA	TRBV9	TRBJ2-1
TGTGCCAGCGGAGGGGGACAGGGCCCCATGGAGCAGTACTTC	CASGGGQGPMEQYF	TRBD1	NA	TRBV9	TRBJ2-7
TGTGCCTGCGACCTCCAGGGTGTGGCGACTGAAGCTTTCTTT	CACDLQGVATEAFF	NA	few	TRBV30	TRBJ1-1
TGTGCCAGCAGCTTAGATTTTAGCTACGAGCAGTACTTC	CASSLDFSYEQYF	NA	NA	TRBV11-2	TRBJ2-7
TGCGCCAGCAGCCTACCGCCAGCCACGAACACCGGGGAGCTGTTTTTT	CASSLPPATNTGELFF	NA	NA	TRBV5-1	TRBJ2-2
TGTGCCAGTACCCGAGGGGTAACCTACGAGCAGTACTTC	CASTRGVTYEQYF	NA	NA	TRBV6-5	TRBJ2-7
TGTGCCAGCTCACAACAGGCTACAGAAGAGACCCAGTACTTC	CASSQQATEETQYF	NA	once	TRBV18	TRBJ2-5
TGTGCTAGCAGCTTAACAGAAAACACTGAAGCTTTCTTT	CASSLTENTEAFF	NA	NA	TRBV7-7	TRBJ1-1
TGTGCCAGCAGCCTCGGCGAGGAGAGGGAGCTGTTTTTT	CASSLGEERELFF	NA	NA	TRBV11-2	TRBJ2-2
TGTGCCAGTAGGTGGGACCGCGACACTGAAGCTTTCTTT	CASRWDRDTEAFF	NA	NA	TRBV19	TRBJ1-1
TGCGCCAGCAGCTTGGTCGCCAGGTCTGAAGAGACCCAGTACTTC	CASSLVARSEETQYF	NA	once	TRBV5-1	TRBJ2-5
TGTGCCTGGAGTGCTGACGCAACTAATGAAAAACTGTTTTTT	CAWSADATNEKLFF	NA	NA	TRBV30	TRBJ1-4
TGTGCCAGCAGCTTAGGCATAGGGTACGGAAATGAGCAGTTCTTC	CASSLGIGYGNEQFF	NA	NA	TRBV7-6	TRBJ2-1
TGTGCCATCAGTGACCAAAACAGGGGTGATCAGCCCCAGCATTTT	CAISDQNRGDQPQHF	TRBD1	NA	TRBV10-3	TRBJ1-5
TGCGCCAGCAGTTCAGGGGATTCACCCCTCCACTTT	CASSSGDSPLHF	NA	NA	TRBV5-1	TRBJ1-6
TGCGCCAGCAGCCAAGAGCTGTCGGGGGTCCTTAGCAATCAGCCCCAGCATTTT	CASSQELSGVLSNQPQHF	NA	NA	TRBV4-3	TRBJ1-5
TGTGCCAGCAGTTACCTTGCGGGAGGCACAGATACGCAGTATTTT	CASSYLAGGTDTQYF	TRBD2	NA	TRBV6-6	TRBJ2-3
TGTGCCAGCAGCGTAGGGACTAGCGGCTACGAGCAGTACTTC	CASSVGTSGYEQYF	TRBD2	NA	TRBV9	TRBJ2-7